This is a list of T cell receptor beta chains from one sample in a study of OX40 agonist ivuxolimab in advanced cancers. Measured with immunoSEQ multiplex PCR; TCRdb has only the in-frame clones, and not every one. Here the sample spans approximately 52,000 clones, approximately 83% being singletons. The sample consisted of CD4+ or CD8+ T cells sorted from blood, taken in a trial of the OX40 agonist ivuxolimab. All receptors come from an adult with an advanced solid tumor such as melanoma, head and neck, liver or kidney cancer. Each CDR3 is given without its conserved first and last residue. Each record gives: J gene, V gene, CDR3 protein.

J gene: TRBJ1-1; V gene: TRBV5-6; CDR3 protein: ASSRTENTEAF
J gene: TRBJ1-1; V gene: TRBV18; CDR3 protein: ASSVDPNEAF
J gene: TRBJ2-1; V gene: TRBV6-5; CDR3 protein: ASSYLHPNNEQF
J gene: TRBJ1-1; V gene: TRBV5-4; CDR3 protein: ASSSLGGGTEAF
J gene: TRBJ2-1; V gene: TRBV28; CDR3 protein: ASSAAGANEQF
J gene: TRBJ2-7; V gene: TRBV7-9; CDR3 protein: ASSLSGLLSEQY
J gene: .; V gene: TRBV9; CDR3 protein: ASNDGTLVREQY
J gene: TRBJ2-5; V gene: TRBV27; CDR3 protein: ASSWTSPTLYQETQY
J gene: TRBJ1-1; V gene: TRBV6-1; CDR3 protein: ASTGIDRANTEAF
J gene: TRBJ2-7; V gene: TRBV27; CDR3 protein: ASSPYSGGTYEQY
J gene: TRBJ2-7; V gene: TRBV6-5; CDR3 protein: ASSYSSGRSYEQY
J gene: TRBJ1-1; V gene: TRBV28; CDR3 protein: ASRRDRVKAF
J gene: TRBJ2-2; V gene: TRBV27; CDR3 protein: ASRGQEKSTGELF
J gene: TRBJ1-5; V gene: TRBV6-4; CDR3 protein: ASSEDKNQPQH
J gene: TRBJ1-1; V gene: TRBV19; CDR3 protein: AGRDSQNTEAF
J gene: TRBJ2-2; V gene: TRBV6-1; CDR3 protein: ASSAYRDGTGELF
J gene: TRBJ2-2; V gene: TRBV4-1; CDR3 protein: ASSQGQGGTGELF
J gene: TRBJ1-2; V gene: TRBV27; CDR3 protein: ASSSGTGGGGYT
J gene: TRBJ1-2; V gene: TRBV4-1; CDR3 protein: ASSLYASYGYT
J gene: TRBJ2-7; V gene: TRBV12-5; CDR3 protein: ASGLVLRGWYEQY